Below, one T cell receptor beta chain is given with its context. Its antigen is as yet unknown. TCRdb fed the reads into MiXCR, producing one record per CDR3 protein. The sample has 450,000 to 650,000 distinct CDR3 sequences, 35% to 50% seen once. This record belongs to a study of T cell repertoires in cytomegalovirus infection. Study-wide context: It can be stated that public TCR beta signatures indicated CMV infection as well as a matching HLA type.

The CDR3 length is 14 residues. The V and J ends lost 6 bases and 4 bases respectively, with 12 bases between them. The clonotype comes from a human donor in good health (CMV status not recorded). Some clones in this sample may be carry-over from other donors' samples. The chain uses TRBV12-3 or TRBV12-4 and TRBJ1-4; D is uncertain. The source was cultured PBMCs, collected from culture after CMV antigen stimulation. DNA for the CDR3: TGTGCCAGCAGAATCGACGGAAATAATGAAAAACTGTTTTTT. Its translation is CASRIDGNNEKLFF.